This T cell receptor beta chain was identified during a study of blood T cells in healthy people across ages. V shed 4 bases and J 6 bases; nucleotides not matched to a gene: 5. The CDR3 spans 14 residues. Germline lookup yields CDR1 MGHRA and CDR2 YSYEKL. The sample holds a few counts of this clonotype. Its antigen is undetermined. Findings and caveats of the study: Leaving the PBMCs unsorted stopped any conclusive comparison of naive versus antigen-experienced cells.

Alongside a J-beta primer mix, a sample-barcoded 5' primer served in a second PCR lasting roughly 7 to 12 cycles. Via MiXCR, TCRdb re-called the 5' RACE reads, giving one row per CDR3 protein. Among about 970,000 distinct CDR3 sequences listed, just over 50% were seen once. This clonotype originated in a woman aged 55-75 years in good health. V gene TRBV4-1 combines with J gene TRBJ2-1; TRBD2 matches at 8 bases. The sample taken for sequencing was blood. Here the CDR3 reads CASSLSGTSNEQFF. DNA for the CDR3: TGCGCCAGCAGCCTGTCCGGGACTAGCAATGAGCAGTTCTTC.